This T cell receptor (beta chain) was retrieved from a study of T cell repertoires in ileal Crohn's disease. Deletions cut 8 bases from V and 4 bases from J, with 11 bases between. This CDR3 is 13 amino acids long. Germline V gives CDR1 SNHLY, CDR2 FYNNEI. Sequenced by immunoSEQ multiplex PCR; TCRdb stores in-frame clones only, minus some. Of tens of thousands of clones in the sample, 80% were seen once. By share, this clone ranks as medium-sized. V and J are TRBV2 and TRBJ1-4; maybe TRBD1 (5 bases). The sequence came from an adult with Crohn's disease. Sample: ileal tissue. The CDR3 loop is CASRAGLNEKLFF. CDR3 coding DNA: TGTGCCAGCCGGGCGGGGCTTAATGAAAAACTGTTTTTT. The full variable domain, completed using reference TRBV2 and TRBJ1-4, is EPEVTQTPSHQVTQMGQEVILRCVPISNHLYFYWYRQILGQKVEFLVSFYNNEISEKSEIFDDQFSVERPDGSNFTLKIRSTKLEDSAMYFCASRAGLNEKLFFGSGTQLSVL.